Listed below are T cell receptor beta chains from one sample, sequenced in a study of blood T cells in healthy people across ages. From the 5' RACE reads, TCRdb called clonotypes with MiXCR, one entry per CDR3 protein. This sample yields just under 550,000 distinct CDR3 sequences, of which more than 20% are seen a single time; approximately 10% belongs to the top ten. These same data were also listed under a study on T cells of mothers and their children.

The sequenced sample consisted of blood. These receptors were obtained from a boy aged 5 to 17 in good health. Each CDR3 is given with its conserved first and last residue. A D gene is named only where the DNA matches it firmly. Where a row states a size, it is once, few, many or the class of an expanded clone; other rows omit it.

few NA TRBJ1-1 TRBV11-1 TGTGCCAGCAGCTTATGGGCAGAAGTAATGAACACTGAAGCTTTCTTT CASSLWAEVMNTEAFF
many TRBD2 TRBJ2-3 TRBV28 TGTGCCAGCGCTTCCGGGACTAGCGGGAGGTATAGCACAGATACGCAGTATTTT CASASGTSGRYSTDTQYF
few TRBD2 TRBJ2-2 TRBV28 TGTGCCAGCAGTTCCCCGGGACTAGCGGGACCCACCGGGGAGCTGTTTTTT CASSSPGLAGPTGELFF
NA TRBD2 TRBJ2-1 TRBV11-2 TGTGCCAGCAGCTTAGTGTTGGGCGGGAGGACCAGCAATGAGCAGTTCTTC CASSLVLGGRTSNEQFF
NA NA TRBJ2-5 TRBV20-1 TGCAGTGCTACAGGGGTCCAAGAGACCCAGTACTTC CSATGVQETQYF
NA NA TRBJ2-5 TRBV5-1 TGCGCCAGCAGCTTCTTGCTGGGCCTCCAAGAGACCCAGTACTTC CASSFLLGLQETQYF
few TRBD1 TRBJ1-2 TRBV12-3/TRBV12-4 TGTGCCAGCAGGGGACAGGGGACTACCTCCTATGGCTACACCTTC CASRGQGTTSYGYTF
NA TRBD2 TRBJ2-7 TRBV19 TGTGCCAGTAGCCCTAGCGGGATCCATAACGAGCAGTACTTC CASSPSGIHNEQYF
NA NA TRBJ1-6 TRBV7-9 TGTGCCAGCAGCGGGGACCTCGTCTGGAATTCACCCCTCCACTTT CASSGDLVWNSPLHF
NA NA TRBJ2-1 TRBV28 TGTGCCAGCGGGCCGAGCTCCTACAATGAGCAGTTCTTC CASGPSSYNEQFF
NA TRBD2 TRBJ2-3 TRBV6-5 TGTGCCAGCAGCCGACTAGCGCCTAGCACAGATACGCAGTATTTT CASSRLAPSTDTQYF
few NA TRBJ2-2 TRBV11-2 TGTGCCAGCAGCCCTCCGCCCGAGCTGTTTTTT CASSPPPELFF
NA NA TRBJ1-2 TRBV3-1 NA CASSQVGQGNTF
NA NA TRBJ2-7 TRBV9 TGTGCCAGCAGCGTAGAGGGCAGGGACGGGGGCGAGCAGTACTTC CASSVEGRDGGEQYF
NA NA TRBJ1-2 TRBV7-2 TGTGCCAGCAACCCAGACAGCGCAGCTAACTATGGCTACACCTTC CASNPDSAANYGYTF
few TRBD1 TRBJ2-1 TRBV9 TGTGCCAGCAGCACTCGGACAGGGTACAATGAGCAGTTCTTC CASSTRTGYNEQFF
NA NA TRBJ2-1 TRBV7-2 TGTGCCAGCAGCTCCTGGGGACGGTACAATGAGCAGTTCTTC CASSSWGRYNEQFF
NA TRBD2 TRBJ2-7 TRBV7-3 TGTGCCAGCAGCCCCGGTGGGGGGGATCAGTACTTC CASSPGGGDQYF
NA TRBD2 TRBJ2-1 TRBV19 TGTGCCAGTATGGCGGGGGGGCCTAACAATGAGCAGTTCTTC CASMAGGPNNEQFF
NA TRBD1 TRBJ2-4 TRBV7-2 TGTGCCAGCAGCCTACACAGGGGCTTCCAAAACATTCAGTACTTC CASSLHRGFQNIQYF
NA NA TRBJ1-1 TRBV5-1 TGCGCCAGCAGCTCGAGCAGGGGTTCAGGCACTGAAGCTTTCTTT CASSSSRGSGTEAFF
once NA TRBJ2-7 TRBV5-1 TGCGCCAGCAGCTTGGGCCTTACGACAGACTACGAGCAGTACTTC CASSLGLTTDYEQYF
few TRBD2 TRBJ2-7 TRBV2 TGTGCCAGCAGCGCTCGGACTGGCGGGAGTCACGAGCAGTACTTC CASSARTGGSHEQYF
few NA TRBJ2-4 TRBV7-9 TGTGCCAGCAGCCTAGGGGATGAGGTAGCCAAAAACATTCAGTACTTC CASSLGDEVAKNIQYF
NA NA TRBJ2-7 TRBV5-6 TGTGCCAGCAGCACCGTTGGCTCCTACGAGCAGTACTTC CASSTVGSYEQYF
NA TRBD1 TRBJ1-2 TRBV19 TGTGCCAGTAGTAGCGGACAGGGTAGCGGCTACACCTTC CASSSGQGSGYTF
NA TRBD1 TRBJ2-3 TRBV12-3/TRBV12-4 TGTGCCAGCAGTCCGGGACAGGGGGCATATACGCAGTATTTT CASSPGQGAYTQYF
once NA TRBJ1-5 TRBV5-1 TGCGCCAGCAGCGCGACGGACGCCAGCAATCAGCCCCAGCATTTT CASSATDASNQPQHF
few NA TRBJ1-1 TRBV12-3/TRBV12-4 TGTGCCAGCAGCCCCGGGAGGGCCAAGAACACTGAAGCTTTCTTT CASSPGRAKNTEAFF
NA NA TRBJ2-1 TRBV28 TGTGCCAGCAGTTTGGGGACGGCGCAGTTCTTC CASSLGTAQFF
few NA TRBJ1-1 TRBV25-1 TGTGCCAGCAGTGAGACACCAAACACTGAAGCTTTCTTT CASSETPNTEAFF
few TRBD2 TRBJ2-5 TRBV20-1 TGCAGTGCTACAGGACTAGCGGGGACCTACGCGCAGTACTTC CSATGLAGTYAQYF
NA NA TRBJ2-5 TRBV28 TGTGCCAGCAGACCTCCTCTGACAGGTCTCGAGACCCAGTACTTC CASRPPLTGLETQYF
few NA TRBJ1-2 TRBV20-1 TGCAGTGCTAGAGATCGGTTCGGCTCGAGGTACACCTTC CSARDRFGSRYTF
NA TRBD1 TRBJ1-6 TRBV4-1 TGCGCCAGCAGCCAAGACGGCAGGGGGCCCAGCTCCTATAATTCACCCCTCCACTTT CASSQDGRGPSSYNSPLHF
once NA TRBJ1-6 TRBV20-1 TGCAGTGCCCGATCTCGGGGCTCCTATAATTCACCCCTCCACTTT CSARSRGSYNSPLHF
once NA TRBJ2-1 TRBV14 TGTGCCAGAAGTACGACACGGTCCTACAATGAGCAGTTCTTC CARSTTRSYNEQFF
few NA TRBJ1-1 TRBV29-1 TGCAGCGTTTTAAGAACCCTGGGCGCTGAAGCTTTCTTT CSVLRTLGAEAFF
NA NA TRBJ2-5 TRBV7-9 TGTGCCAGCAGCTTCCTTGGGCAGTCTCACCAAGAGACCCAGTACTTC CASSFLGQSHQETQYF
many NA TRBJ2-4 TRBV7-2 TGTGCCAGCAGCCCCGCAGTGAGCCTAGCCAAAAACATTCAGTACTTC CASSPAVSLAKNIQYF
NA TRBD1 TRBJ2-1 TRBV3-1 TGTGCCAGCAGCACACGGACAGGAACCCATGAGCAGTTCTTC CASSTRTGTHEQFF
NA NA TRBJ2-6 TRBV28 TGTGCTACAGAGGTCCAGGAGAGGGCCAACGTCCTGACTTTC CATEVQERANVLTF
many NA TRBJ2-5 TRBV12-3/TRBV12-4 TGTGCCAGCAGCCCCCCCGGGGCCCAAGAGACCCAGTACTTC CASSPPGAQETQYF
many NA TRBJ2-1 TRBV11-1 TGTGCCAGCAGCTTAACTAGTGGGGGTTGGGACAATGAGCAGTTCTTC CASSLTSGGWDNEQFF
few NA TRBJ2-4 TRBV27 TGTGCCAGCAGCCTCGGGATGGGTTTAAACATTCAGTACTTC CASSLGMGLNIQYF
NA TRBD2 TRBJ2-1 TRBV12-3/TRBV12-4 TGTGCCAGCAGTTTAGTTGGGGGGGAGATGGTGAATGAGCAGTTCTTC CASSLVGGEMVNEQFF
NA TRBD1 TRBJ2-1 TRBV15 TGTGCCACCAGCAGAGTTGGTTTGCGGGGGACAGGGGAGCAGTTCTTC CATSRVGLRGTGEQFF
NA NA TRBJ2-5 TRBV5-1 TGCGCCAGCAAAATAGGAGAGCATCAAGAGACCCAGTACTTC CASKIGEHQETQYF
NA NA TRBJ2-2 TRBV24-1 TGTGCCACCAGTGATTTTTTCGCCGGGGAGCTGTTTTTT CATSDFFAGELFF
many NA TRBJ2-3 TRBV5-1 TGCGCCAGCAGCTTGTTAGCGAGCACAGATACGCAGTATTTT CASSLLASTDTQYF
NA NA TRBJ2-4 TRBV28 TGTGCCAGCTATGGATCAGGATCGCAGCTAGCCAAAAACATTCAGTACTTC CASYGSGSQLAKNIQYF